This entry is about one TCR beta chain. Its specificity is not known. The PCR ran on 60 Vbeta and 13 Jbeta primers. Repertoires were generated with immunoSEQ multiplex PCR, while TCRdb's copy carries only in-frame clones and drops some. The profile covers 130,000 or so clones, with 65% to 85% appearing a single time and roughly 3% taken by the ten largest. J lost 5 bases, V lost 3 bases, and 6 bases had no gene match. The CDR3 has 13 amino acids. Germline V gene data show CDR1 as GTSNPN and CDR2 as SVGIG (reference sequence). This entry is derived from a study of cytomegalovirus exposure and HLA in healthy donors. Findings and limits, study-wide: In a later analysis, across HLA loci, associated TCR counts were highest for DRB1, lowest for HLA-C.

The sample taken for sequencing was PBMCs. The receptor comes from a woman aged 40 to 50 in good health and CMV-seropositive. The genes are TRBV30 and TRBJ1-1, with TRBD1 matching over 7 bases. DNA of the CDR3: TGTGCCTGGAGGGAGACAGGGCAAACTGAAGCTTTCTTT. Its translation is CAWRETGQTEAFF.